This is a list of T cell receptor beta chains from one sample in a study of beta chain features in type 1 diabetes. Some clones are missing from TCRdb's copy, which holds only in-frame ones; the method was immunoSEQ multiplex PCR. Of 300,000 or so clones listed, around 9.7% are singletons. Material for sequencing was central memory CD4+ T cells from blood. These receptors all come from a man aged 30 to 39 with type 1 diabetes. Both conserved end residues are part of each CDR3. The D gene is left open where the match is weak. The size entry is marked missing in some rows and otherwise reads once, few, many or a size class.

V	D	J	size	CDR3	DNA
TRBV6-5	NA	TRBJ1-6	NA	CASSYALWGGDSPLHF	TGTGCCAGCAGTTACGCGCTCTGGGGAGGGGATTCACCCCTCCACTTT
TRBV6-5	NA	TRBJ2-5	NA	CASSSPGGETQYF	TGTGCCAGCAGTTCCCCTGGGGGAGAGACCCAGTACTTC
TRBV7-8	NA	TRBJ1-2	few	CASSLAPGSGYTF	TGTGCCAGCAGCTTAGCGCCCGGCAGTGGCTACACCTTC
TRBV7-9	NA	TRBJ1-4	few	CASRGPSFGKLFF	TGTGCCAGCAGGGGCCCATCGTTCGGAAAACTGTTTTTT
TRBV5-1	NA	TRBJ2-3	NA	CASSWGESGADTQYF	TGCGCCAGCAGCTGGGGGGAGAGCGGTGCAGATACGCAGTATTTT
TRBV5-1	NA	TRBJ1-1	NA	CASSSTQGTEAFF	TGCGCCAGCAGCTCTACTCAGGGTACTGAAGCTTTCTTT
TRBV5-1	NA	TRBJ2-7	NA	CASSLDAYEQYF	TGCGCCAGCAGCTTGGATGCCTACGAGCAGTACTTC
TRBV5-6	TRBD1	TRBJ2-4	NA	CASSSLHGKGAMLLGIQYF	TGTGCCAGCAGCTCCCTCCATGGGAAGGGGGCGATGCTTTTGGGAATTCAGTACTTC
TRBV5-4	NA	TRBJ1-2	few	CASSLDADGYTF	TGTGCCAGCAGCTTGGATGCAGATGGCTACACCTTC
TRBV29-1	NA	TRBJ1-2	NA	CSVEAVPGYTF	TGCAGCGTTGAAGCAGTACCTGGCTACACCTTC
TRBV30	NA	TRBJ1-2	few	CAWCEGGGYGYTF	TGTGCCTGGTGCGAGGGCGGCGGCTATGGCTACACCTTC
TRBV29-1	NA	TRBJ1-2	few	CSVASGGVGYTF	TGCAGCGTGGCCTCCGGAGGGGTCGGCTACACCTTC
TRBV7-6	NA	TRBJ2-3	few	CASSLAGSPTDTQYF	TGTGCCAGCAGCTTAGCGGGCAGCCCCACAGATACGCAGTATTTT
TRBV5-1	TRBD1	TRBJ1-4	NA	CASSSRQGNEKLFF	TGCGCCAGCAGCTCCCGACAGGGAAATGAAAAACTGTTTTTT
TRBV2	TRBD1	TRBJ1-2	few	CASDPTTGTGTYGYTF	TGTGCCAGTGACCCAACCACCGGGACAGGGACCTATGGCTACACCTTC
TRBV14	TRBD1	TRBJ2-5	NA	CASSQLMGDSQETQYF	TGTGCCAGCAGCCAATTAATGGGGGACAGCCAAGAGACCCAGTACTTC
TRBV7-7	NA	TRBJ2-2	NA	CASSPDRTGELFF	TGTGCTAGCAGTCCGGACCGCACCGGGGAGCTGTTTTTT
TRBV7-9	NA	TRBJ2-6	NA	CASSSQALISGANVLTF	TGTGCCAGTAGCTCGCAGGCACTTATCTCTGGGGCCAACGTCCTGACTTTC
TRBV5-1	NA	TRBJ2-5	few	CASSLDGWDEETQYF	TGCGCCAGCAGCTTGGATGGCTGGGATGAAGAGACCCAGTACTTC
TRBV7-2	NA	TRBJ2-3	few	CASTERGSTDTQYF	TGTGCCAGCACTGAGAGGGGGTCCACAGATACGCAGTATTTT
TRBV7-2	NA	TRBJ2-3	few	CASSPGADTQYF	TGTGCCAGCAGCCCGGGCGCAGATACGCAGTATTTT
TRBV10-3	NA	TRBJ1-5	few	CAIKFEQGDNQPQHF	TGTGCCATCAAGTTCGAACAGGGTGACAATCAGCCCCAGCATTTT
TRBV30	NA	TRBJ2-3	few	CALNGGQGPTDTQYF	TGTGCCTTAAATGGGGGCCAGGGCCCCACAGATACGCAGTATTTT
TRBV6-5	TRBD2	TRBJ2-5	NA	CASSYFRAGQETQYF	TGTGCCAGCAGTTACTTCCGAGCGGGGCAAGAGACCCAGTACTTC
TRBV5-1	NA	TRBJ2-7	NA	CASSFEGAYEQYF	TGCGCCAGCAGCTTCGAGGGGGCCTACGAGCAGTACTTC
TRBV9	NA	TRBJ1-4	NA	CASSAYGGTNEKLFF	TGTGCCAGCAGCGCCTATGGGGGTACTAATGAAAAACTGTTTTTT
TRBV28	NA	TRBJ2-5	many	CASSLFQETQYF	TGTGCCAGCAGTTTATTCCAAGAGACCCAGTACTTC
TRBV5-6	NA	TRBJ2-3	few	CASSLVRAGALDTQYF	TGTGCCAGCAGCTTGGTTAGGGCGGGGGCCCTAGATACGCAGTATTTT
TRBV29-1	NA	TRBJ1-6	few	CSVAYGSSYNSPLHF	TGCAGCGTGGCGTATGGGAGCTCCTATAATTCACCCCTCCACTTT
TRBV7-2	TRBD1	TRBJ2-4	NA	CASSWDRGMVYF	TGTGCCAGCAGCTGGGACAGGGGAATGGTGTACTTC
TRBV5-8	NA	TRBJ1-4	NA	CASSERTTNEKLFF	TGTGCCAGCAGCGAGCGAACAACTAATGAAAAACTGTTTTTT
TRBV5-4	NA	TRBJ2-5	many	CASSSGGPQETQYF	TGTGCCAGCAGCTCGGGGGGCCCCCAAGAGACCCAGTACTTC
TRBV18	TRBD1	TRBJ2-6	NA	CASSPKGDSFSGANVLTF	TGTGCCAGCTCACCGAAGGGGGACAGTTTCTCTGGGGCCAACGTCCTGACTTTC
TRBV11-2	NA	TRBJ2-3	few	CASSSRRAGDTQYF	TGTGCCAGCAGTTCTCGACGGGCCGGAGATACGCAGTATTTT